Described below is a single T cell receptor (beta chain) sequence and its context. The sample is drawn from a study of human T cells and chemical hapten exposure. This CDR3 is 13 amino acids long. V shed 3 bases and J shed 7 bases, with 10 bases lying between them. Individual cDNA molecules each carried unique molecular identifiers attached by the library. TCRdb reanalysed the RACE reads using MiXCR and keeps one entry per CDR3 protein. Among over 100,000 distinct CDR3 sequences listed, roughly 10% were seen once. As to time point: patch test 3, about 24 weeks after DPC sensitization. Treatment noted: therapeutic diphenylcyclopropenone sensitization with weekly scalp DPC.

Sequencing was performed on whole blood, taken in connection with sensitization to the hapten diphenylcyclopropenone (DPC). The TCR was taken from a woman aged 45-60 years with alopecia areata. Some clones in this sample may be carry-over from other donors' samples. This chain links TRBV12-3 or TRBV12-4 with TRBJ2-1, with D perhaps TRBD2 (5 bases). CDR3 loop: CASSFQRANEQFF. In nucleotides, the CDR3 is TGTGCCAGCAGTTTTCAGAGGGCTAATGAGCAGTTCTTC.